This TCR beta chain was sequenced in a study of blood T cell repertoires in COVID-19. Across the whole study: Samples came from the United States, Italy and Spain, spanning acute and convalescent COVID-19. Sources were T cells, B-cell-depleted T cells, or PBMCs; the material itself was cDNA or gDNA.

This clone was seen only once. The CDR3 runs 13 residues. The V gene lost 4 bases and the J gene lost 4 bases, with 11 bases spanning the gap. Original analysis: Amplifying reference gene primers gave estimates of nucleated cell counts. Here immunoSEQ multiplex PCR was the method, and the copy in TCRdb shows in-frame clones only, minus some. V and J calls and clone size follow that table, whereas D and trimming were derived from the DNA. Of 150,000 to 200,000 clones listed, roughly 89% are singletons. The chain employs TRBV12-3 or TRBV12-4 and TRBJ2-7; the D gene is possibly TRBD2 (7 bases). This TCR came from a human donor in a cohort sampled during active COVID-19. The specimen sequenced was peripheral blood. CDR3 amino acids: CASSSGGPYEQYF. DNA of the CDR3: TGTGCCAGCAGTTCCGGGGGGCCTTACGAGCAGTACTTC.